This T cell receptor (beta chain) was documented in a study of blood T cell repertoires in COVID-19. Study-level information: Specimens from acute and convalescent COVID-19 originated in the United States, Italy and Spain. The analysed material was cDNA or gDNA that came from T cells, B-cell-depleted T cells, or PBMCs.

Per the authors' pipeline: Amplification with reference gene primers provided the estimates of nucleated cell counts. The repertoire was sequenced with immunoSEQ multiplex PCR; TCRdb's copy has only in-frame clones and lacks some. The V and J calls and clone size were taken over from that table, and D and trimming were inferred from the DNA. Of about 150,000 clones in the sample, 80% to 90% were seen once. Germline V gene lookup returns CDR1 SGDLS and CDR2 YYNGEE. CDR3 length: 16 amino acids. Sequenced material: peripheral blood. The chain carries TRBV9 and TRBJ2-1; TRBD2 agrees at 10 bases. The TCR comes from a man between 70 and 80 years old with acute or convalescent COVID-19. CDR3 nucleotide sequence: TGTGTCCAGGATTTGAGCGGGAGGGCTTCCTACAATGAGCAGTTCTTC. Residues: CVQDLSGRASYNEQFF. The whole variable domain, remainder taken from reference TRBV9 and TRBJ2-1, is DSGVTQTPKHLITATGQRVTLRCSPRSGDLSVYWYQQSLDQGLQFLIQYYNGEERAKGNILERFSAQQFPDLHSELNLSSLELGDSALYFCVQDLSGRASYNEQFFGPGTRLTVL.